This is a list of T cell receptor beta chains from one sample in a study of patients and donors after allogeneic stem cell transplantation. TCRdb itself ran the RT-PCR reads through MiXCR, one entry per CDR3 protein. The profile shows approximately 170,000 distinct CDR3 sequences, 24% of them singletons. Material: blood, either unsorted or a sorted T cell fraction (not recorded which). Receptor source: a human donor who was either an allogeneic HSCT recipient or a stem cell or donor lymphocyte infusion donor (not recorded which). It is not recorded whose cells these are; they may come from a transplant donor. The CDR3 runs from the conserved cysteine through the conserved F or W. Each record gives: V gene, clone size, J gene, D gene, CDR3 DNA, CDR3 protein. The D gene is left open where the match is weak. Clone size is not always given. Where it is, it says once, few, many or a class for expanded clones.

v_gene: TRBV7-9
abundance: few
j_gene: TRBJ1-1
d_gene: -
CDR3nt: TGTGCCAGCAGCTTACGTCGTATTCCGGGACCGGGAGGAGCTGAAGCTTTCTTT
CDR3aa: CASSLRRIPGPGGAEAFF

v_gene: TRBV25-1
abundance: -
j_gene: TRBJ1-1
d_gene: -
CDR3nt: TGTGCCAGCAGTCCTGACAGGCCTAACACTGAAGCTTTCTTT
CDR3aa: CASSPDRPNTEAFF

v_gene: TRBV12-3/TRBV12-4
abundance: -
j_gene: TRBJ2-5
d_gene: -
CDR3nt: TGTGCCAGCCTCGTCGAAGAGACCCAGTACTTC
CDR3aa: CASLVEETQYF

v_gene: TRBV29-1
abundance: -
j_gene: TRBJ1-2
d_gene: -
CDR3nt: TGCAGCGTTGATTTGTGGGGCTACACCTTC
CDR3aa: CSVDLWGYTF

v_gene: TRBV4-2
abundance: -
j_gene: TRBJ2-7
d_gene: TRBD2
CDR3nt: TGTGCCAGCAGCCAAGATTGGGCGGGAGCAAGCGACGAGCAGTACTTC
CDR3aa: CASSQDWAGASDEQYF

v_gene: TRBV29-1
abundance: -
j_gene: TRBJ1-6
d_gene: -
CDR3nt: TGCAGCGTTGCCGACAGGAATAATTCACCCCTCCACTTT
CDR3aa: CSVADRNNSPLHF

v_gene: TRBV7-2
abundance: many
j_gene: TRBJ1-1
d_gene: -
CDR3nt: TGTGCCAGCAGCTTAGCGGGACCAATGTTTGCAGCTTTCTTT
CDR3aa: CASSLAGPMFAAFF

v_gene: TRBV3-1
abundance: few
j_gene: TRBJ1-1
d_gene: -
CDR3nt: TGTGCCAGCAGCCCAAAGGACGGGTACACTGAAGCTTTCTTT
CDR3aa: CASSPKDGYTEAFF

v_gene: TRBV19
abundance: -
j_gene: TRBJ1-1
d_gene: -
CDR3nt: TGTGCCAGTAGATGGCAGGGCGAGGTGAACACTGAAGCTTTCTTT
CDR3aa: CASRWQGEVNTEAFF

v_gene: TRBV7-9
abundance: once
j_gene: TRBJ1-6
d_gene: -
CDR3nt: TGTGCCAGCAGCTCCGAGAATTCACCCCTCCACTTT
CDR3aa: CASSSENSPLHF

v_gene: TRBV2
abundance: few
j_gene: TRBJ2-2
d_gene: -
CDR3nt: TGTGCCAGCAGCAACGGACGGGTCAACGAGCTGTTTTTT
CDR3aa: CASSNGRVNELFF

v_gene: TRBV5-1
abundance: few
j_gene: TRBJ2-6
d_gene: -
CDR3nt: TGCGCCAGCAGCTTGGCCACAGGGCTTCCTGGGGCCAACGTCCTGACTTTC
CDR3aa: CASSLATGLPGANVLTF

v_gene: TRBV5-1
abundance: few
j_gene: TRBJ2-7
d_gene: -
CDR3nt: TGCGCCAGCAGCTTGAATATCCCGGAGGAGCAGTACTTC
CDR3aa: CASSLNIPEEQYF

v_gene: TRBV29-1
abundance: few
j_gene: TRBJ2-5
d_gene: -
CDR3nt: TGCAGCGCCCAGGTGGGGACACAAGAGACCCAGTACTTC
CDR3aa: CSAQVGTQETQYF

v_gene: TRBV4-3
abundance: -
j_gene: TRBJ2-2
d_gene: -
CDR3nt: TGCGCCAGCAGCCAAGAAAACCGGGACACCGGGGAGCTGTTTTTT
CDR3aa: CASSQENRDTGELFF

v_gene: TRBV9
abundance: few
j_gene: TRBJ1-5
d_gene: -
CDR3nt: TGTGCCAGCAGCGTAGATATGATGTCGGGGCCCCAGCATTTT
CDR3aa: CASSVDMMSGPQHF

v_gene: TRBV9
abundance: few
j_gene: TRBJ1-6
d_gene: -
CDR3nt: TGTGCCAGCAGCCCCGGACCAGCCAATTCACCCCTCCACTTT
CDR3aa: CASSPGPANSPLHF

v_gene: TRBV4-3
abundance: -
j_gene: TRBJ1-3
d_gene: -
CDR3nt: TGCGCCAGCAGCCAAGTGGAGTCAGTTTTATATTTT
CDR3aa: CASSQVESVLYF

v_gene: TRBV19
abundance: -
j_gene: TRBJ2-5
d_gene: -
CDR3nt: TGTGCCAGTAGTATCCTGGGCGAGACCCAGTACTTC
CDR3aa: CASSILGETQYF

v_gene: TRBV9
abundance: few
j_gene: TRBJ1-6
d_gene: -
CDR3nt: TGTGCCAGCAGCGGACCGATTTATAATTCACCCCTCCACTTT
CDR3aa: CASSGPIYNSPLHF

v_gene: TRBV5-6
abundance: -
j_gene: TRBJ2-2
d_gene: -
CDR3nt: TGTGCCAGCAGCCCCCCGGGAAAGCGGAGAAACACCGGGGAGCTGTTTTTT
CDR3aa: CASSPPGKRRNTGELFF

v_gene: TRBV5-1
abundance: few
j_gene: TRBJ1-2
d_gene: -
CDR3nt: TGCGCCAGCAGCTTGATGATAGGGAACTATGGCTACACCTTC
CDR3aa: CASSLMIGNYGYTF

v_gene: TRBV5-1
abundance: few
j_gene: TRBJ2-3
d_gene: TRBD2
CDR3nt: TGCGCCAGCAGCTCCGGTAGCGGGGGGTTGGAAGATACGCAGTATTTT
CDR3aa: CASSSGSGGLEDTQYF

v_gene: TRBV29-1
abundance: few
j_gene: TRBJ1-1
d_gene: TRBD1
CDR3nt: TGCAGCGTCGTGACAGGGAGTGAAGCTTTCTTT
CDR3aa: CSVVTGSEAFF

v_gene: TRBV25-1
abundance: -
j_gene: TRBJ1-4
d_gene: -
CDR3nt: TGTGCCAGCAGTGATTTGGGAGGTGAAAAACTGTTTTTT
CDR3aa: CASSDLGGEKLFF

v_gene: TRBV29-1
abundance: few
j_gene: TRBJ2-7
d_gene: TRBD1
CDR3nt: TGCAGCGTTGACTTTGGACAGGGGGACTACGAGCAGTACTTC
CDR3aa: CSVDFGQGDYEQYF

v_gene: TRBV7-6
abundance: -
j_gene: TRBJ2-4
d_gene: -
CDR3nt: TGTGCCAGCAGCCCTCAGGGGTTCGCCAAAAACATTCAGTACTTC
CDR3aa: CASSPQGFAKNIQYF

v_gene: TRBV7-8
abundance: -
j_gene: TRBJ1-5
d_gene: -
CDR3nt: TGTGCCAGCAGCTTAGCAGATCGGACCTTGAAACCTAGCAATCAGCCCCAGCATTTT
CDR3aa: CASSLADRTLKPSNQPQHF

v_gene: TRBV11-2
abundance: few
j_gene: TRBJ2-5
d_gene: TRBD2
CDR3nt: TGTGCCAGCAGCTTAAGGGCTAGCGGGGAAGAGACCCAGTACTTC
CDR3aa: CASSLRASGEETQYF

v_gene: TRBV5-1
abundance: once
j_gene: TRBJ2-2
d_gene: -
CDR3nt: TGCGCCAGCAGCTCCGCCTACACCGGGGAGCTGTTTTTT
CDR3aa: CASSSAYTGELFF

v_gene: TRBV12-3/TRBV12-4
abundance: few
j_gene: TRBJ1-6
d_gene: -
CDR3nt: TGTGCCAGCAGAACTGGTAATTCACCCCTCCACTTT
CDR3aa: CASRTGNSPLHF

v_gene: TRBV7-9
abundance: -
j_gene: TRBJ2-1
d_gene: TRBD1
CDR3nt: TGTGCCAGCAGCCAGAACAACAGGGGGCCAAATGAGCAGTTCTTC
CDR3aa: CASSQNNRGPNEQFF